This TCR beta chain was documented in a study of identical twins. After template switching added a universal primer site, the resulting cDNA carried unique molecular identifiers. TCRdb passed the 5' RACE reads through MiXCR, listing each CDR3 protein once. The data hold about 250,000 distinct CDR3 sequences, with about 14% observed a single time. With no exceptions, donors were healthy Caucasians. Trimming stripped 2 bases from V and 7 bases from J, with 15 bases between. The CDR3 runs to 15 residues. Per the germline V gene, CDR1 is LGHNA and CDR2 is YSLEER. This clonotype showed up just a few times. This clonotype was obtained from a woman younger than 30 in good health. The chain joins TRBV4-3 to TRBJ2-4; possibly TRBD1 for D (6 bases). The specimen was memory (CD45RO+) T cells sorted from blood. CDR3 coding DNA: TGCGCCAGCAGCCAACTTGGGACATCTGGGAACATTCAGTACTTC. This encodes CASSQLGTSGNIQYF.